The TCR beta chain under discussion was sequenced for a study of tumor-infiltrating lymphocytes in glioblastoma multiforme. Three nested ARM-PCR rounds with V-beta and C-beta primers built TCRB libraries. Input was 0.5 ug total RNA, reverse-transcribed with a C-beta primer. TCRdb redid the calling of the multiplex PCR reads with MiXCR, one entry per CDR3 protein. The sample records 25,000 to 40,000 distinct CDR3 sequences, approximately 66% being singletons. The study, taken as a whole, reports: The TCR and somatic mutation analysis included just one glioblastoma patient.

For this clonotype: The antigen remains undetermined. Given a much more abundant clone one base away, this may be a read error.

Germline lookup yields CDR1 MGHRA and CDR2 YSYEKL. The CDR3 has 15 amino acids. The rearrangement uses TRBV4-1 and TRBJ2-1; 10 bases match TRBD2. This receptor was obtained from a male donor with glioblastoma. Sequenced input: brain tumor tissue. The CDR3 region is CAGRPSGGGHNEQFF. The CDR3 nucleotides are TGCGCCGGCAGACCAAGCGGGGGGGGGCACAATGAGCAGTTCTTC.